Below, one TCR beta chain is given with its context. Its antigen target is currently unknown. Per-base qualities were not stored, and no clone one base away is much larger. V is reduced by 0 bases and J by 3 bases, leaving a spacing of 21 bases between them. The CDR3 runs 18 residues from the cysteine to the phenylalanine. The entry retains the CDR3 DNA only, 54 bases that are in frame from base 1. In the germline V gene, CDR1 corresponds to SGDLS and CDR2 to YYNGEE. The immunoSEQ Assay, a bias-controlled multiplex PCR, was used to amplify TCRbeta CDR3 regions from genomic DNA. For the original study's pipeline: Nucleated cell counts per sample were estimated from amplification of reference gene primers within the assay. To quantify the absolute abundance of each unique TCRbeta CDR3 rearrangement, sequence reads were collapsed and filtered. Productive Simpson clonality was computed per sample as the square root of Simpson's diversity index over productive rearrangements. In TCRdb, the immuneACCESS table is reduced to in-frame sequences with V and J assigned. These tables do not hold every clone; where another copy was compared, an unresolved V gene accounts for under half, and the others remain unexplained. V, J and clone size reflect that table, while D and trimming were determined from the DNA. The sample records just over 300,000 clones, roughly 87% of which are singletons. Of the sample, more than 8.5% falls within the top ten clones.

This specimen comes from a study of blood T cell repertoires in COVID-19 (dated by TCRdb to 2018 to 2020). Turning to the overall study: The collaborator samples originated in the United States, Italy and Spain and spanned the acute and convalescent phases of COVID-19. The material from the prospective study consisted of cDNA or gDNA derived from T cells, B-cell-depleted T cells, or PBMCs. The dataset comprised deeply sampled blood TCRbeta repertoires from subjects exposed to, actively infected with, or recovered from COVID-19. The repertoires were made available in a free public database intended to serve as a resource for research on the immune response to SARS-CoV-2. Samples were obtained from the ongoing ImmuneRACE study (first 160 participants) and from some 1,200 subjects provided by 6 global collaborators. A de-identified subject ID, COVID-19 status, age in years and sex were almost always included in the sample metadata. Where HLA class I and class II types were available, the types were taken from metadata supplied by the sample provider, not from assay-based typing.

Broader findings and caveats from the paper: Clinical and demographic metadata were provided uncurated, with the amount varying by source and participant.

Participants in the prospective study were enrolled through a virtual design, were aged roughly 18 to 95 years, and lived in under 25 United States geographic areas. In the prospective study, participants were assigned to cohorts based on the clinical history participants reported in a screening survey and a study questionnaire. For ImmuneRACE Cohort 3, a participant was defined as recovered based on two consecutive negative NP/OP PCR tests, clearance by a healthcare professional, or resolution of symptoms. In the prospective study, whole blood, serum and a nasopharyngeal or oropharyngeal swab were collected from each participant by mobile phlebotomists. Over a roughly two-month period, participants in the prospective study had the option of providing additional blood draws and questionnaires. Before DNA extraction, blood samples from the prospective study were shipped at room temperature or frozen.

The rearranged segments are TRBV9 and TRBJ2-5, with TRBD2 tentatively as D gene (6 bases match). Source material: PBMCs or T cells enriched from blood (not recorded which). The sequence derives from a woman under 30 who had recovered from COVID-19. The CDR3 in this case is CASSVGWRGGTQKETQYF. The nucleotide sequence reads TGTGCCAGCAGCGTAGGGTGGCGGGGCGGGACCCAAAAAGAGACCCAGTACTTC.